This record covers a single TCR beta chain. Germline V lookup: CDR1 SGHVS, CDR2 FNYEAQ. V lost 1 base to trimming and J lost 6 bases, with 15 bases between them. The CDR3 runs 16 residues. The source of the sample is a study of beta chain features in type 1 diabetes. Since all of the isolated RNA was reverse transcribed, expressed TCRB transcripts were what got sequenced. The protocol was immunoSEQ multiplex PCR, while the TCRdb copy is restricted to in-frame clones and leaves out a portion. The data show 130,000 to 150,000 clones, with approximately 9.2% seen just once and about 0.68% held by the top ten.

The clonotype was recovered from a man aged 18-30 years in good health. Sequenced input: central memory CD4+ T cells from blood. The chain is built from TRBV7-6 and TRBJ2-2, with a possible D match to TRBD2 (5 bases). This CDR3 is CASSLVAHPGAGELFF. The CDR3 DNA reads as TGTGCCAGCAGCTTAGTCGCCCATCCCGGGGCCGGGGAGCTGTTTTTT. The full variable domain, its missing parts supplied by reference TRBV7-6 and TRBJ2-2, is GAGVSQSPRYKVTKRGQDVALRCDPISGHVSLYWYRQALGQGPEFLTYFNYEAQQDKSGLPNDRFSAERPEGSISTLTIQRTEQRDSAMYRCASSLVAHPGAGELFFGEGSRLTVL.